This T cell receptor beta chain was profiled in a study of CD8 T cells in ankylosing spondylitis. TCRdb re-derived calls from the 5' RACE reads in MiXCR, one entry per CDR3 protein. The table shows 85,000 to 100,000 distinct CDR3 sequences, with 8.8% occurring only once. This clonotype appeared many times. What was sequenced was blood, either unsorted or a sorted T cell fraction (not recorded which). The source is a male donor with ankylosing spondylitis or in good health (not recorded which).

The DNA of the CDR3 is TGCAGTGCTGTCACACGGACTAGCTTCGCCACGCAGTATTTT. Translating gives CSAVTRTSFATQYF. The chain links TRBV20-1 to TRBJ2-3; 8 bases are a match to TRBD2. The length of the CDR3 is 14 residues. J lost 9 bases, V lost 5 bases, and 13 bases had no gene match. CDR1 DFQATT and CDR2 SNEGSKA come from the germline V gene (reference sequence).